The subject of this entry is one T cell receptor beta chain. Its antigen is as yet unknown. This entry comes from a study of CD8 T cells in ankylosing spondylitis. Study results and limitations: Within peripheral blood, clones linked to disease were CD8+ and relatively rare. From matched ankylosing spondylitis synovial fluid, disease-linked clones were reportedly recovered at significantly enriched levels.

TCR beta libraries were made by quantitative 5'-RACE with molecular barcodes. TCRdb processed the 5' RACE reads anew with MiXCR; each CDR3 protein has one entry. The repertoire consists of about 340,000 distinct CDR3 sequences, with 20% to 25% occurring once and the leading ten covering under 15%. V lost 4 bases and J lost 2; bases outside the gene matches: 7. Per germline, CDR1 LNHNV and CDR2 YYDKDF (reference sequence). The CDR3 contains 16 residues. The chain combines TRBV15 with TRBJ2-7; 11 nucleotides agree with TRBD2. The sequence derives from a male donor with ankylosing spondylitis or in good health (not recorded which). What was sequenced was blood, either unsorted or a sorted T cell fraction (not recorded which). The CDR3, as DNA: TGTGCCACCAGCACCCGGACTAGCGGGCACCCCTACGAGCAGTACTTC. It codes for CATSTRTSGHPYEQYF.